This record concerns one T cell receptor beta chain sequence. CDR1 and CDR2 (germline): SGHTA, FQGNSA. With 3 bases removed from V and 4 bases from J, the gap between germline ends came to 19 bases. The CDR3 is 16 residues long. The treatment: oral pan-JAK inhibitor, 5-10 mg twice daily. The sample is drawn from a study of CD8+ T cells in alopecia areata. Extraction and reverse transcription of RNA yielded cDNA as the sequencing template. Assay: immunoSEQ multiplex PCR; the TCRdb copy retains only in-frame clones and omits some. The data show about 110,000 clones, with 45% to 65% seen just once and 3% to 4% held by the top ten.

The TCR originated in a human donor with alopecia areata. The chain has TRBV7-2 and TRBJ2-7, with D possibly matching TRBD1 (5 bases). Sequencing was performed on CD4+ T cells sorted from blood, taken at week 24, from a patient treated with tofacitinib. CDR3 sequence (DNA): TGTGCCAGCAGCTTCGAGACAGTCCCCCCTCTTTACGAGCAGTACTTC. Translating gives CASSFETVPPLYEQYF.